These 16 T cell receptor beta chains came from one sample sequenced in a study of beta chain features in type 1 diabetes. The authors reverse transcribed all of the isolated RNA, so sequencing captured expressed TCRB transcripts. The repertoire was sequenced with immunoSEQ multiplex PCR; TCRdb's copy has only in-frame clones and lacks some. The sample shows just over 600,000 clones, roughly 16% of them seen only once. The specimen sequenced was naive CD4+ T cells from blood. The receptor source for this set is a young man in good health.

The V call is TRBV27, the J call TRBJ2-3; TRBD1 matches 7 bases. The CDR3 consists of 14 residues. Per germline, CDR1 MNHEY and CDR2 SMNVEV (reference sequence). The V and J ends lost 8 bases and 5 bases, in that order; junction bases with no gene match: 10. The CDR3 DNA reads TGTGCCAGCCAACAGGGGTTATTCGGAGATACGCAGTATTTT. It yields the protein CASQQGLFGDTQYF.

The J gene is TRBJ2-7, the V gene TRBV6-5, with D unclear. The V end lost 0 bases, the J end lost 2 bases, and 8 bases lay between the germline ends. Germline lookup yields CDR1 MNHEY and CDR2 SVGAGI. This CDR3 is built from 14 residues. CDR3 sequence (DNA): TGTGCCAGCAGTTACTCGTACGGGCCCTACGAGCAGTACTTC. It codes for CASSYSYGPYEQYF.

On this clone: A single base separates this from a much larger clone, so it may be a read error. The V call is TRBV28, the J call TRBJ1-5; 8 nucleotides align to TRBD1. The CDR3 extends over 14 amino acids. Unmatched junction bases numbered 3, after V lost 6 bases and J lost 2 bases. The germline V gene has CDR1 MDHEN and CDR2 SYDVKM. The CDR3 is CASRGQGGNQPQHF. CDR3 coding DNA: TGTGCCAGCAGAGGACAGGGTGGCAATCAGCCCCAGCATTTT.

CDR3 in DNA: TGTGCCTGGAGTGCAGGGAACACTGAAGCTTTCTTT. This sequence encodes CAWSAGNTEAFF. The chain combines TRBV30 with TRBJ1-1; D is unclear. Germline lookup yields CDR1 GTSNPN and CDR2 SVGIG (reference sequence). This CDR3 is 12 amino acids long. The V gene lost 1 base and the J gene lost 1 base, with 4 bases spanning the gap.

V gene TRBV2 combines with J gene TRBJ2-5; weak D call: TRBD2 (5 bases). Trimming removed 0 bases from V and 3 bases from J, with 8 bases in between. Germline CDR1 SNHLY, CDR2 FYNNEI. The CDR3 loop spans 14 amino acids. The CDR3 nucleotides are TGTGCCAGCAGTGAAGCGCTGAGGGAAGAGACCCAGTACTTC. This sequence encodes CASSEALREETQYF.

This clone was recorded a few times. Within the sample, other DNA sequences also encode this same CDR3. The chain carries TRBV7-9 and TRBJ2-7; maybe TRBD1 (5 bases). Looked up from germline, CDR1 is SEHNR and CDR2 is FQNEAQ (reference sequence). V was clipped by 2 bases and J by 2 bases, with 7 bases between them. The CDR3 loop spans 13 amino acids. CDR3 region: CASSLQGAYEQYF. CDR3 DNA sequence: TGTGCCAGCAGCTTACAGGGCGCCTACGAGCAGTACTTC.

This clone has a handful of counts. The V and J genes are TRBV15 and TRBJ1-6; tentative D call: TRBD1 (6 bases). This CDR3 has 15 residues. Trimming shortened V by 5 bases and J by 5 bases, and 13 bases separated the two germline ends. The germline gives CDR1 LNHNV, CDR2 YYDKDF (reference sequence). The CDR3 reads CATSGQRPDNSPLHF. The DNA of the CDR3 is TGTGCCACCAGCGGACAGCGGCCTGATAATTCACCCCTCCACTTT.

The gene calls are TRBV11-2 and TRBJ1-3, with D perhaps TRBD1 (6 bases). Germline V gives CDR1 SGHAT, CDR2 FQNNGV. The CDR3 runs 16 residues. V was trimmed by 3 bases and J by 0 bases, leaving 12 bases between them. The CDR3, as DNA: TGTGCCAGCAGCTTCGACAGGCCCCGCTCTGGAAACACCATATATTTT. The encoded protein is CASSFDRPRSGNTIYF.

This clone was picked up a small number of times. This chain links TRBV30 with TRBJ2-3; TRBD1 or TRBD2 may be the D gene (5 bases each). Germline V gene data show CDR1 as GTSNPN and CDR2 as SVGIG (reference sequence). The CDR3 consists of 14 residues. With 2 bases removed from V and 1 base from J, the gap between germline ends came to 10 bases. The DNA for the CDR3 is TGTGCCTGGAGTTGGGACGGGGGCACAGATACGCAGTATTTT. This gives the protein CAWSWDGGTDTQYF.

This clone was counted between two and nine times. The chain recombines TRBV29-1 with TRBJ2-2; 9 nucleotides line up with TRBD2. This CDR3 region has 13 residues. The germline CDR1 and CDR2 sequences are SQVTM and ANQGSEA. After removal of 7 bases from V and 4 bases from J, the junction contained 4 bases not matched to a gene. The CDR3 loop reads CSGGRAGTGELFF. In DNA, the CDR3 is TGCAGCGGCGGGAGGGCCGGCACCGGGGAGCTGTTTTTT.

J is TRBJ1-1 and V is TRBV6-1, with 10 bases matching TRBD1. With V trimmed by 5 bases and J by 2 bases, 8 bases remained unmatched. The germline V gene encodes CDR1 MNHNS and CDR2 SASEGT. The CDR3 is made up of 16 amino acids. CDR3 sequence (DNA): TGTGCCAGCAGTAAAGGGACAGGGGCGGGTAACACTGAAGCTTTCTTT. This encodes CASSKGTGAGNTEAFF.

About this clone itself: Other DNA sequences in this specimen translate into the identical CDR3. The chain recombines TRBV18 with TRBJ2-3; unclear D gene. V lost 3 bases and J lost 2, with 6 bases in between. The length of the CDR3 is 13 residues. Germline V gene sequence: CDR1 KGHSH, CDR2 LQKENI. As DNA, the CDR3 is TGTGCCAGCTCACCGATTCTCACAGATACGCAGTATTTT. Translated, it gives CASSPILTDTQYF.

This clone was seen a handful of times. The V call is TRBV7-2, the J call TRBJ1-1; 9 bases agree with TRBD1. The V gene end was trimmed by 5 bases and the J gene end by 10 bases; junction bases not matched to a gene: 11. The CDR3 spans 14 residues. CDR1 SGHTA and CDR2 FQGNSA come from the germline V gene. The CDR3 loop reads CASSLDRGLMGAFF. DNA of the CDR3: TGTGCCAGCAGCCTGGACAGGGGACTAATGGGAGCTTTCTTT.

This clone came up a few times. CDR3 DNA: TGTGCAAGTCGCCCCCGCCGGGAAGCTTTCTTT. This sequence encodes CASRPRREAFF. The chain has TRBV12-2 and TRBJ1-1. TRBV12-2 is termed a pseudogene. There are 11 residues in the CDR3.

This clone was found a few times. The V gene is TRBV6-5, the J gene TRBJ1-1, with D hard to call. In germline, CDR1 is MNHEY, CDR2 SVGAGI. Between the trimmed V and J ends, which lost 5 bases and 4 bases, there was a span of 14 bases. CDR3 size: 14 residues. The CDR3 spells CASSPRPEATEAFF. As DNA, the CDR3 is TGTGCCAGCAGTCCCCGTCCTGAGGCCACTGAAGCTTTCTTT.

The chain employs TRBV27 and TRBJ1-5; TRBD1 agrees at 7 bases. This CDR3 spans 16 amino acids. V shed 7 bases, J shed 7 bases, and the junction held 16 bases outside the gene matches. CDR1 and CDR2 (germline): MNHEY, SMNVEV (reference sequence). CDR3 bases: TGTGCCAGCACCCCGCGGCAAAGGGGGCCGGGACAGCCCCAGCATTTT. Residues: CASTPRQRGPGQPQHF.